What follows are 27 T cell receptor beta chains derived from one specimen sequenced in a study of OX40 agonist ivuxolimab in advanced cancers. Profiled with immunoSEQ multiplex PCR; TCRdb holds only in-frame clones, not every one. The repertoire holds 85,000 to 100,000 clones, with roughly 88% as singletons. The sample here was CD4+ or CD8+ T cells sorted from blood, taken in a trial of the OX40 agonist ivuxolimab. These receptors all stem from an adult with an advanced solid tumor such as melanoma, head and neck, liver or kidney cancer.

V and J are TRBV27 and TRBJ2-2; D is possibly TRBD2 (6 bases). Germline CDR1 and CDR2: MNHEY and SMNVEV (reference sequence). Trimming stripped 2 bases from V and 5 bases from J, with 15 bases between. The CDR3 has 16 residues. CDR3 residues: CASSLIGGTGTGELFF. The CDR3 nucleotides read TGTGCCAGCAGTTTAATTGGCGGGACGGGGACCGGGGAGCTGTTTTTT.

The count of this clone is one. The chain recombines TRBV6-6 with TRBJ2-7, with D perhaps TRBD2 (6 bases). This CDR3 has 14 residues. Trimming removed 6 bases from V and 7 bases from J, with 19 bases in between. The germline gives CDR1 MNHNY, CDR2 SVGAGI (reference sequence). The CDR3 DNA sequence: TGTGCCAGCAGGCCCGTCGGGGGAGCGGGTGAGCAGTACTTC. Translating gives CASRPVGGAGEQYF.

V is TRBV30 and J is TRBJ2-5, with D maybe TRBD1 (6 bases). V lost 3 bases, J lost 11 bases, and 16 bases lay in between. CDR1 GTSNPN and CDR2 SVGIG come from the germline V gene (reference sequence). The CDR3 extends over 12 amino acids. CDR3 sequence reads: CAWSWDTTRQYF. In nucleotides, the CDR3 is TGTGCCTGGAGCTGGGACACCACACGGCAGTACTTC.

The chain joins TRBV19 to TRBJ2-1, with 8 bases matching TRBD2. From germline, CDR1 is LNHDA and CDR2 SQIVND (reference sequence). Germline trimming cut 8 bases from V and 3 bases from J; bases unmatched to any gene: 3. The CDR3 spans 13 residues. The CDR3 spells CASRGRFYNEQFF. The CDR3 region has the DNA TGTGCCAGTCGCGGGAGGTTCTACAATGAGCAGTTCTTC.

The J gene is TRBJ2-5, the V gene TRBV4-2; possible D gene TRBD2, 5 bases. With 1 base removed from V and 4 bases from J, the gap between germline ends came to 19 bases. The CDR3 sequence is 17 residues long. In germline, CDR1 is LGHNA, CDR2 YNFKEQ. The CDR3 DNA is TGTGCCAGCAGCCAAGGTGATGGAGGCAGAAGCGGAGAGACCCAGTACTTC. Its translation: CASSQGDGGRSGETQYF.

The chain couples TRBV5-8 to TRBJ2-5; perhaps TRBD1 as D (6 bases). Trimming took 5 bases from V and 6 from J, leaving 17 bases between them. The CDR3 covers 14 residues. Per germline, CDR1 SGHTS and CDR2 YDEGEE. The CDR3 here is CASRYEGQVKTQYF. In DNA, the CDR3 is TGTGCCAGCAGATATGAGGGACAAGTTAAGACCCAGTACTTC. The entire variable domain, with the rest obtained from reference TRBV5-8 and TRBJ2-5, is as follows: EAGVTQSPTHLIKTRGQQATLRCSPISGHTSVYWYQQALGLGLQFLLWYDEGEERNRGNFPPRFSGRQFPNYSSELNVNALELEDSALYLCASRYEGQVKTQYFGPGTRLLVL.

In DNA, the CDR3 is TGTGCCAGCAGCAGTGAGACAGGGGGCGCGTGGCAGTACTTC. Protein: CASSSETGGAWQYF. The rearrangement links TRBV27 to TRBJ2-7; 10 bases fit TRBD1. Per the germline V gene, CDR1 is MNHEY and CDR2 is SMNVEV (reference sequence). The CDR3 has 14 residues. J was trimmed by 9 bases and V by 6 bases; bases with no gene match: 11.

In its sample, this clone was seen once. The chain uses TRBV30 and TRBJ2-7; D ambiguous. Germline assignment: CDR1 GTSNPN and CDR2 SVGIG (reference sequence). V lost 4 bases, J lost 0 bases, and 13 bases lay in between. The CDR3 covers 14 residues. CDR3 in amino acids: CAWKSGRPSYEQYF. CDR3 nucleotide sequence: TGTGCCTGGAAGTCAGGCAGGCCCTCCTACGAGCAGTACTTC.

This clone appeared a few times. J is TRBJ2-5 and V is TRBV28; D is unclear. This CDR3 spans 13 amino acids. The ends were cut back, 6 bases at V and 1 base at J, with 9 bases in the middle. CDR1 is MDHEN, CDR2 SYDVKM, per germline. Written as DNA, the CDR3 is TGTGCCAGCAGGTCGACTGCCCAAGAGACCCAGTACTTC. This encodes CASRSTAQETQYF.

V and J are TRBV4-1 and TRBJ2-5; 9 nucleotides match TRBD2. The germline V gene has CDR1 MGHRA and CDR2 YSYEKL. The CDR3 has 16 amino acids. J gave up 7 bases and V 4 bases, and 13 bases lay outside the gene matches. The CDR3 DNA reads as TGCGCCAGCAGCCCCCCGTTAGCGGGAGTACTAGGGACCCAGTACTTC. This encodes CASSPPLAGVLGTQYF.

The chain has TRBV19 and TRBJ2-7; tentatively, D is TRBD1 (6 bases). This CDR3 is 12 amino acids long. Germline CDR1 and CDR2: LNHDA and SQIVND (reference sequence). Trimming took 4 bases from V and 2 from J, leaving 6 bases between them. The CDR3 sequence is CASSNRAYEQYF. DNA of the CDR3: TGTGCCAGTAGTAACAGGGCCTACGAGCAGTACTTC.

The CDR3 DNA is TGCGCCAGCAGTGGAACCGTAGCAATGGGGTACAATGAGCAGTTCTTC. Translation: CASSGTVAMGYNEQFF. The chain uses TRBV10-1 and TRBJ2-1; D gene ambiguous. The CDR3 has 16 amino acids. V dropped 4 bases and J dropped 4 bases, with 17 bases sitting between them. Looked up from germline, CDR1 is WNHNN and CDR2 is SYGVQD (reference sequence).

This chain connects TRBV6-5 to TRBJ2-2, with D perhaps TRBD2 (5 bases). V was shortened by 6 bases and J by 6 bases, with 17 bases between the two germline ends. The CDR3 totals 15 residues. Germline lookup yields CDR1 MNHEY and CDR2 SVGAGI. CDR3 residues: CASRGSAEEAGELFF. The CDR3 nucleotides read TGTGCCAGCAGGGGGTCTGCGGAGGAGGCCGGGGAGCTGTTTTTT.

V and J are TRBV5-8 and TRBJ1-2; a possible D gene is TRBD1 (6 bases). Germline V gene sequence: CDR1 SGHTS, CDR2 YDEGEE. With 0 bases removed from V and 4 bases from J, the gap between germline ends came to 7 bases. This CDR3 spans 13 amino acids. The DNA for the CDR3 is TGTGCCAGCAGCTTGGGGACAGTCTATGGCTACACCTTC. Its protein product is CASSLGTVYGYTF.

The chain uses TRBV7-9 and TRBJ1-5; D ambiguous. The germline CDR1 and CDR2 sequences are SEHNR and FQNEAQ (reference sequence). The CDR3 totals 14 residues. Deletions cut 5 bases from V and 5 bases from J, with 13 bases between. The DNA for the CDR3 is TGTGCCAGCAGCCTGGGAGGAAACCATCAGCCCCAGCATTTT. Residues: CASSLGGNHQPQHF.

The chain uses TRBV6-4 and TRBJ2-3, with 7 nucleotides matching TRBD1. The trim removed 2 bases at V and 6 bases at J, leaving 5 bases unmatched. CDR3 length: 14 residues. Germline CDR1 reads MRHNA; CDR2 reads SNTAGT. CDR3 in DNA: TGTGCCAGCAGTGACAGGGGGCCTCAGGATACGCAGTATTTT. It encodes CASSDRGPQDTQYF.

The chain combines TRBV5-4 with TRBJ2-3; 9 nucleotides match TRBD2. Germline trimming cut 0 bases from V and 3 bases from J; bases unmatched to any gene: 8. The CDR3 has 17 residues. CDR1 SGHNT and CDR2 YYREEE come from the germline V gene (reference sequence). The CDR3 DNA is TGTGCCAGCAGCTTGGGATATAGGCTAGCGGGAACAGATACGCAGTATTTT. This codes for CASSLGYRLAGTDTQYF.

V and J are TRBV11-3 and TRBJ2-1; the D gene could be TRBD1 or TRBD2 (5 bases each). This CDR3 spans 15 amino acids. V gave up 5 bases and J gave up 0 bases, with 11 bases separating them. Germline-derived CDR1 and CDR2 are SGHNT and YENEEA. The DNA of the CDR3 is TGTGCCAGCAGCCCCACGGGGCGCTCCTACAATGAGCAGTTCTTC. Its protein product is CASSPTGRSYNEQFF.

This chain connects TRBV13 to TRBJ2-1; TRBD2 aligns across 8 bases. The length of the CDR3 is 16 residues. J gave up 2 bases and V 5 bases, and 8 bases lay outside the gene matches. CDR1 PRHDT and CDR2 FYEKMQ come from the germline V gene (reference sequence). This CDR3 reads CASSDEAGVPYNEQFF. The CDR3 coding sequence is TGTGCCAGCAGCGATGAAGCGGGAGTCCCCTACAATGAGCAGTTCTTC.

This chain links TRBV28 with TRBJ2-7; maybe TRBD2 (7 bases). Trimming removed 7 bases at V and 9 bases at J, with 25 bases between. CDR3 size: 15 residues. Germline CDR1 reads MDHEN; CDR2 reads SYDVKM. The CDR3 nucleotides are TGTGCCAGCACCCGAGGGGGGGACAACGTCGAGTGGCAGTACTTC. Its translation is CASTRGGDNVEWQYF. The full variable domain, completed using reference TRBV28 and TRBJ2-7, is DVKVTQSSRYLVKRTGEKVFLECVQDMDHENMFWYRQDPGLGLRLIYFSYDVKMKEKGDIPEGYSVSREKKERFSLILESASTNQTSMYLCASTRGGDNVEWQYFGPGTRLTVT.

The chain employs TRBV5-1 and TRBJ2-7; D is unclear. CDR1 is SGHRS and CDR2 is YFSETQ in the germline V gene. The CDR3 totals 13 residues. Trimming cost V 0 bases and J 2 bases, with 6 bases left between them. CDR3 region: CASSLESPYEQYF. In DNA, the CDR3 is TGCGCCAGCAGCTTGGAATCGCCCTACGAGCAGTACTTC.

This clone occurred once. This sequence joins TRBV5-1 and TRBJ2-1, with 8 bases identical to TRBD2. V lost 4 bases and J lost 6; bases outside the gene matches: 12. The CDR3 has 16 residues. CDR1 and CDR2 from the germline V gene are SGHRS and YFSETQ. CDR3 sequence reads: CASSNAGTSVGNEQFF. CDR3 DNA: TGCGCCAGCAGCAACGCCGGGACTAGTGTAGGCAATGAGCAGTTCTTC.

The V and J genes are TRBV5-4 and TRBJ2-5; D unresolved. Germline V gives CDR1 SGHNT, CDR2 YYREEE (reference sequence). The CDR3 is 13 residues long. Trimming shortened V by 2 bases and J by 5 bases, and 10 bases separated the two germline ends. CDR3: CASSLEGLETQYF. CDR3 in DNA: TGTGCCAGCAGCTTAGAAGGGCTTGAGACCCAGTACTTC.

The CDR3 region is CASSYKGSYEQYF. Here the CDR3 DNA reads TGTGCCAGCAGCTACAAGGGCTCCTACGAGCAGTACTTC. This chain connects TRBV6-5 to TRBJ2-7; D not resolved. V was shortened by 6 bases and J by 0 bases, with 9 bases between the two germline ends. The CDR3 totals 13 residues. Germline CDR1 reads MNHEY; CDR2 reads SVGAGI.

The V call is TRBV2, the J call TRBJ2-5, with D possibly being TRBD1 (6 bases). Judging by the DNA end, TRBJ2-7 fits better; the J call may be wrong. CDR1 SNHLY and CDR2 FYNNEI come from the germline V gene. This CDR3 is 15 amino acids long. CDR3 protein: CASRAMGAGRNEQYF. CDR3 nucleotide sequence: TGTGCCAGCAGGGCGATGGGGGCAGGGCGGAACGAGCAGTACTTC.

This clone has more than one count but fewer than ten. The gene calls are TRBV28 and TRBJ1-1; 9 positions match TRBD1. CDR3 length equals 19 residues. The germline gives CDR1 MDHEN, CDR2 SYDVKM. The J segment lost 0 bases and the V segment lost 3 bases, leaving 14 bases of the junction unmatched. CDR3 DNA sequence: TGTGCCAGCAGTTTCATATCCTCGGGACAGGGTGAAATGAACACTGAAGCTTTCTTT. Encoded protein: CASSFISSGQGEMNTEAFF.

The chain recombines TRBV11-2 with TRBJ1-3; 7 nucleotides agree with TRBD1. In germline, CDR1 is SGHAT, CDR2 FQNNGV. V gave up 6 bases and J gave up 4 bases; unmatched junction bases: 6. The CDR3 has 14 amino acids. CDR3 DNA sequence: TGTGCCAGCAGTAACAGGGGTCCCGGAAACACCATATATTTT. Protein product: CASSNRGPGNTIYF.